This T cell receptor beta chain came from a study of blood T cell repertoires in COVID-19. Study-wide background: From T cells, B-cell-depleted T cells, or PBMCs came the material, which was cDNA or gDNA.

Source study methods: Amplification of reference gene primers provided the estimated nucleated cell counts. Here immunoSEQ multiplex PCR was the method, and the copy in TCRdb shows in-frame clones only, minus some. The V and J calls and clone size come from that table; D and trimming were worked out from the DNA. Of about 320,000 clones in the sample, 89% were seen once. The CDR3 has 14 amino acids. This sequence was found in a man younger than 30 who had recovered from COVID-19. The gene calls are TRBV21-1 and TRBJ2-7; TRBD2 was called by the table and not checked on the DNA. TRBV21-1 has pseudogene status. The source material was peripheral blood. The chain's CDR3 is CASSKGRLAGEQYF. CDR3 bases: TGTGCCAGCAGCAAAGGCCGACTAGCTGGCGAGCAGTACTTC.